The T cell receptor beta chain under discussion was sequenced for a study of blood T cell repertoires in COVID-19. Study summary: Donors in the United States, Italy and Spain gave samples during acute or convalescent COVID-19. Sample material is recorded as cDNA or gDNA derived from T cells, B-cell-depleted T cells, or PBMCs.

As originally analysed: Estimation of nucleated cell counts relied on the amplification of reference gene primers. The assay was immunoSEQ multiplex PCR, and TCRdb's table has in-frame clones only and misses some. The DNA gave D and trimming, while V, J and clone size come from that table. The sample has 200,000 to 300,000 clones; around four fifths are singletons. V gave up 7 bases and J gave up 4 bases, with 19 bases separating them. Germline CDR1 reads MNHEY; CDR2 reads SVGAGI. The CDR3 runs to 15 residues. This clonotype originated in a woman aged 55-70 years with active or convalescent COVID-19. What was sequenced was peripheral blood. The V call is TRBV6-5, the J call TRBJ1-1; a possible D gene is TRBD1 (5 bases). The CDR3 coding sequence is TGTGCCAGCATCGGGGTCGGGGGATTGTTCACTGAAGCTTTCTTT. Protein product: CASIGVGGLFTEAFF.